The 13 T cell receptor beta chains below all came from one sample that was sequenced in a study of T cells in Graves' hyperthyroidism and ophthalmopathy. RNA transcripts served as the template for amplifying TCR beta CDR3 regions. Researchers ran a first-round RT-PCR on the TCR CDR3 using the HTBI primer set. TCRdb itself ran the multiplex PCR reads through MiXCR, one entry per CDR3 protein. In the table there are 600,000 or so distinct CDR3 sequences, 46% of which are singletons. The material sequenced was peripheral blood or thyroid tissue (not recorded which). The source of these receptors is a woman aged 18 to 35 with Graves' hyperthyroidism.

Note on this clonotype: With a much larger clone just one base away, this may be a read error. The V call is TRBV19, the J call TRBJ1-6, with unresolved D. Trimming shortened V by 4 bases and J by 10 bases, and 17 bases separated the two germline ends. CDR1 is LNHDA, CDR2 SQIVND, per germline (reference sequence). The CDR3 consists of 15 residues. The CDR3, as DNA: TGTGCCAGTAGTACCCAAGATCATCGGACGTCACCCCTCCACTTT. This sequence encodes CASSTQDHRTSPLHF.

On this clonotype itself: In this CDR3 the conserved last residue, phenylalanine or tryptophan, is missing, so a read error is likely. No DNA is shown, since the ends of the CDR3 on it are uncertain; the CDR3 is the one TCRdb lists. The chain employs TRBV5-1 and TRBJ1-1; the DNA was not used to check the table's D call, TRBD1. Germline values: CDR1 SGHRS, CDR2 YFSETQ. The CDR3 length is 10 residues, termini included. The CDR3: CASGRNEANY.

Notes on this clonotype: The conserved phenylalanine or tryptophan is not found at the CDR3 terminus, so this likely reflects a read error. No DNA is shown, since the ends of the CDR3 on it are uncertain; the CDR3 is the one TCRdb lists. The chain has TRBV2 and TRBJ1-4; TRBD1 was called by the table and not checked on the DNA. The CDR3 region is 8 residues in length, termini included. Germline V gene data show CDR1 as SNHLY and CDR2 as FYNNEI. The CDR3: CASSEIQG.

The chain is built from TRBV7-9 and TRBJ2-1; D perhaps matches TRBD2 (6 bases). This CDR3 is built from 16 residues. Trimming removed 1 base from V and 3 bases from J, with 13 bases in between. From germline, CDR1 is SEHNR and CDR2 FQNEAQ (reference sequence). The chain's CDR3 is CASSLGARDHYNEQFF. CDR3 in DNA: TGTGCCAGCAGCTTAGGGGCGCGGGATCACTACAATGAGCAGTTCTTC.

The chain recombines TRBV29-1 with TRBJ2-5; either TRBD1 or TRBD2 may fit D (6 bases each). V was shortened by 8 bases and J by 5 bases, with 9 bases between the two germline ends. This CDR3 has 10 amino acids. Germline CDR1 is SQVTM and CDR2 is ANQGSEA. The CDR3 loop reads CSLGGETQYF. DNA of the CDR3: TGCAGCTTAGGGGGGGAGACCCAGTACTTC. Full variable domain (missing parts from reference TRBV29-1 and TRBJ2-5): SAVISQKPSRDICQRGTSLTIQCQVDSQVTMMFWYRQQPGQSLTLIATANQGSEATYESGFVIDKFPISRPNLTFSTLTVSNMSPEDSSIYLCSLGGETQYFGPGTRLLVL.

The chain carries TRBV7-3 and TRBJ2-7; possibly TRBD1 for D (6 bases). Germline assignment: CDR1 SGHTA and CDR2 FQGTGA. The CDR3 runs to 16 residues. Trimming removed 2 bases at V and 3 bases at J, with 17 bases between. In DNA form, the CDR3 reads TGTGCCAGCAGCTTAGACGGACGGGACACCCTCTACGAGCAGTACTTC. This codes for CASSLDGRDTLYEQYF.

V is TRBV19 and J is TRBJ2-2, with D uncertain. The germline V and J ends were trimmed by 8 bases and 1 base, with 8 bases remaining between them. This CDR3 spans 13 amino acids. Germline V CDR1 and CDR2: LNHDA, SQIVND (reference sequence). The CDR3, as DNA: TGTGCCAGTTATTGGGAGAACACCGGGGAGCTGTTTTTT. This sequence encodes CASYWENTGELFF.

In its sample, this clonotype was seen a few times. For the CDR3, the DNA is TGTGCCAGCAGCGGGCAAAGTTCAGGGACTGAAGCTTTCTTT. This translates into CASSGQSSGTEAFF. The genes are TRBV9 and TRBJ1-1; possibly TRBD1 for D (5 bases). CDR1 and CDR2 (germline): SGDLS, YYNGEE. There are 14 residues in the CDR3. The V end was cut by 3 bases, the J end by 5 bases, with 14 bases between.

CDR3 nucleotides: TGTGCCAGCAGGATTGGGGGGTCTTCGTACCAAGAGACCCAGTACTTC. It codes for CASRIGGSSYQETQYF. The chain uses TRBV11-2 and TRBJ2-5; perhaps TRBD2 as D (6 bases). Germline V gene lookup returns CDR1 SGHAT and CDR2 FQNNGV. CDR3 size: 16 residues. V was shortened by 6 bases and J by 0 bases, with 17 bases between the two germline ends.

The rearrangement joins TRBV7-3 to TRBJ2-7, with D perhaps TRBD1 or TRBD2 (5 bases each). V was cut by 2 bases and J by 2 bases, with 13 bases left in between. The CDR3 contains 15 residues. The germline CDR1 and CDR2 sequences are SGHTA and FQGTGA. The CDR3 bases are TGTGCCAGCAGCTTACCAGGGCTCGGGGCCTACGAGCAGTACTTC. Amino acids: CASSLPGLGAYEQYF.

On this clonotype: The junction departs from germline at one end; a sequencing error may be responsible. This chain joins TRBV15 and TRBJ2-6; tentatively, D is TRBD1 (6 bases). CDR3 length equals 10 residues. CDR1 LNHNV and CDR2 YYDKDF come from the germline V gene (reference sequence). The CDR3 DNA reads as TGTGCCACCAGCAGATCCGGACAGTCTTTC. This sequence encodes CATSRSGQSF.

The J gene is TRBJ1-1, the V gene TRBV13; D remains ambiguous. The CDR3 is 15 residues long. The V gene's germline CDR1 is PRHDT and CDR2 FYEKMQ (reference sequence). V gave up 2 bases and J gave up 1 base, with 11 bases separating them. The CDR3 DNA is TGTGCCAGCAGCTTACGGACGGGTCAGAACACTGAAGCTTTCTTT. Residues: CASSLRTGQNTEAFF.

This clonotype was seen a handful of times. The chain combines TRBV24-1 with TRBJ2-2; no firm D call. The CDR3 sequence is 13 residues long. Looked up from germline, CDR1 is KGHDR and CDR2 is SFDVKD. V lost 0 bases and J lost 6, with 4 bases in between. The CDR3 region is CATSDLAPGELFF. In nucleotides, the CDR3 is TGTGCCACCAGTGATTTGGCCCCCGGGGAGCTGTTTTTT.